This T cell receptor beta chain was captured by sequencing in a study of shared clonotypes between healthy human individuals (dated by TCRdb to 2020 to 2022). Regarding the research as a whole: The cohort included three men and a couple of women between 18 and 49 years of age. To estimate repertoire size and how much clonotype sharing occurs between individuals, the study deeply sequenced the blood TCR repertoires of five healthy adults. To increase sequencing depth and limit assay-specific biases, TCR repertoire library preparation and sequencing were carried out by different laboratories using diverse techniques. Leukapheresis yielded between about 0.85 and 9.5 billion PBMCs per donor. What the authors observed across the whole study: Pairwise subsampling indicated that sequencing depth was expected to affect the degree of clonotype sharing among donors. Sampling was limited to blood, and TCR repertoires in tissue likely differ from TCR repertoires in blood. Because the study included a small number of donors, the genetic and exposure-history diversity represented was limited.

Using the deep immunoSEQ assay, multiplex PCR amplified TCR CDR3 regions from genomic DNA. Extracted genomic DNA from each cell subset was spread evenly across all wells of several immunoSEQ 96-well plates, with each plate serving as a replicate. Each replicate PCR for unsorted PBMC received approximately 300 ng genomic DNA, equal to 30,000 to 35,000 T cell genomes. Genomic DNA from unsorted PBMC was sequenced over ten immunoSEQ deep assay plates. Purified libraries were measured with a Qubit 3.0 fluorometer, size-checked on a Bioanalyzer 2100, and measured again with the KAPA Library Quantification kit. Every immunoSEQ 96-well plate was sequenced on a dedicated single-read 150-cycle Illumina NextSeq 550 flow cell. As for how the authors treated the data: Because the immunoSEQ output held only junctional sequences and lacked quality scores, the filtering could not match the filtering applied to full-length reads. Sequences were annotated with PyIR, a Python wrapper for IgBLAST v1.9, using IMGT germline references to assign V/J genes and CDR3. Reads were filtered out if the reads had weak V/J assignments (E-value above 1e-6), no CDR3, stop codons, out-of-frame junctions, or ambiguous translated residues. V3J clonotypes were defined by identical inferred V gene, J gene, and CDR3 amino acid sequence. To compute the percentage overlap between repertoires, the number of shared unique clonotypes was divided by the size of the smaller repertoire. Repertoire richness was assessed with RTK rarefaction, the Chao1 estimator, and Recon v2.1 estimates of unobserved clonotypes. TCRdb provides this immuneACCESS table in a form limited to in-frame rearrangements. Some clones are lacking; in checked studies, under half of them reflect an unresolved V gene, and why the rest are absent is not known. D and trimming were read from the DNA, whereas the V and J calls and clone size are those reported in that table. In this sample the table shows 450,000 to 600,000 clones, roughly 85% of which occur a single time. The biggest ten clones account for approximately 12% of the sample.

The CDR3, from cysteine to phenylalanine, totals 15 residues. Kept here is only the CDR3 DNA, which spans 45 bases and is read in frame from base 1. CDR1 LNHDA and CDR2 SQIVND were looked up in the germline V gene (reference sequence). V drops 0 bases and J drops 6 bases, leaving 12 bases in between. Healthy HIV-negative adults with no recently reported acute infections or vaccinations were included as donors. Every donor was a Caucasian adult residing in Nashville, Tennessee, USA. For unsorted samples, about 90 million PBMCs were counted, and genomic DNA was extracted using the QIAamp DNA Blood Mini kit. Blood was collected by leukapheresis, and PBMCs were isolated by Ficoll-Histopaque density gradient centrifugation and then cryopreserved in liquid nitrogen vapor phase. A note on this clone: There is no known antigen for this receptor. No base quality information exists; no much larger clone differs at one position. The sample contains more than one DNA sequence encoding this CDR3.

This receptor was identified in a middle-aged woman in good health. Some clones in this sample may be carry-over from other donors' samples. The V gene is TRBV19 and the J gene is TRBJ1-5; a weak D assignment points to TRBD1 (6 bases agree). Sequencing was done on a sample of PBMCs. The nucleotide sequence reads TGTGCCAGTAGTATAGACGGGCAGGGGTTTCAGCCCCAGCATTTT. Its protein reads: CASSIDGQGFQPQHF.